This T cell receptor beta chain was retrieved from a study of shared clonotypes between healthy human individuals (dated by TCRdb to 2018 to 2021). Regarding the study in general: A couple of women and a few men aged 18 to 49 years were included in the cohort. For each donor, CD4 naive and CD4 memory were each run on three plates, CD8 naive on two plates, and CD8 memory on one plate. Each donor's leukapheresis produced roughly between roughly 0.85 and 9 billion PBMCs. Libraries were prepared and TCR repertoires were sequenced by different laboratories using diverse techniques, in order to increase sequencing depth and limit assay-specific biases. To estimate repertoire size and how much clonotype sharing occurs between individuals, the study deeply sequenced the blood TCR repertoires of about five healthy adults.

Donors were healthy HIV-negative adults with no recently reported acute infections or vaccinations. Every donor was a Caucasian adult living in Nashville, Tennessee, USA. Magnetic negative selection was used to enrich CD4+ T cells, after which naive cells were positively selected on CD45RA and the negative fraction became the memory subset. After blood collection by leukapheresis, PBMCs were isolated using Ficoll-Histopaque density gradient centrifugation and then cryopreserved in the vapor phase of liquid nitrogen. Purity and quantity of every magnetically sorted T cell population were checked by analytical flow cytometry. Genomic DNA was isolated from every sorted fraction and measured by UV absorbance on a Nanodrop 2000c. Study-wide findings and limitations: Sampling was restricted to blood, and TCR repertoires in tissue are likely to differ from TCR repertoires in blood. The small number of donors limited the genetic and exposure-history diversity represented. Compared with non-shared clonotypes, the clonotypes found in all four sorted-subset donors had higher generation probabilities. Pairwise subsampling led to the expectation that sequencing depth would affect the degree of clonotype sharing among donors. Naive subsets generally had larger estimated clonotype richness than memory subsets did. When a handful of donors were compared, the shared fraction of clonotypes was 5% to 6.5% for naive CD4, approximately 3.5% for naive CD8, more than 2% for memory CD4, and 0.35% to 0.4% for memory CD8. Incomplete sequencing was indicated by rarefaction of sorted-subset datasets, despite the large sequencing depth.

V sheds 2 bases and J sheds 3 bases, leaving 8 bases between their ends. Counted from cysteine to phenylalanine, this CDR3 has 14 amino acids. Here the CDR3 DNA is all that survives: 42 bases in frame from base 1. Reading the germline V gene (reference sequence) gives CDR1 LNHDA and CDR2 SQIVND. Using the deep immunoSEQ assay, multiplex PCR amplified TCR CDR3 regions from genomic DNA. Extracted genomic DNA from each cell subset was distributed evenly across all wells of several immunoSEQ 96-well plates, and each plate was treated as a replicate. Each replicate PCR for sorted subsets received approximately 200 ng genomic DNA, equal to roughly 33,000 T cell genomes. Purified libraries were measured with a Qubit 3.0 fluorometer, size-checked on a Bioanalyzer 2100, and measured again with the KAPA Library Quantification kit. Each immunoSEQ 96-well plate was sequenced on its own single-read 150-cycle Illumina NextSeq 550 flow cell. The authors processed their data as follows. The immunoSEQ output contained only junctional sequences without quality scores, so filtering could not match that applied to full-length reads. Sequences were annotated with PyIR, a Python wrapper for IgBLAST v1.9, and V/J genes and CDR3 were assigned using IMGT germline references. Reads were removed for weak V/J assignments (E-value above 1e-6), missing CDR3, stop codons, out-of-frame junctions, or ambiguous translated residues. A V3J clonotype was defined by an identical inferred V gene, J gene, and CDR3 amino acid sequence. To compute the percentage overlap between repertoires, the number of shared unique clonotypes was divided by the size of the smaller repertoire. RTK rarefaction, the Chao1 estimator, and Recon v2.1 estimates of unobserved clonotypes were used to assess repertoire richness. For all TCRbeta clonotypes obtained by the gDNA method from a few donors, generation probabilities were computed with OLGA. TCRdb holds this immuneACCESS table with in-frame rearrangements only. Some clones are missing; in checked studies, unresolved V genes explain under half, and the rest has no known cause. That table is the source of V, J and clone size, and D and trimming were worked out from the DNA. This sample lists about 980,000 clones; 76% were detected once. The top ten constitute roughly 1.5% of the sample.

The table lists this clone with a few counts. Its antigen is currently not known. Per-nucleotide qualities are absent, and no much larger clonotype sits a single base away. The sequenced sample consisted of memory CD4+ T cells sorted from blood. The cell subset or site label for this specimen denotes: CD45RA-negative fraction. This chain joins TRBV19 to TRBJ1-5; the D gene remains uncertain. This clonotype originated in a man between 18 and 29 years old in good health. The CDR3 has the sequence CASSITQNNQPQHF. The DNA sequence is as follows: TGTGCCAGTAGTATAACACAGAACAATCAGCCCCAGCATTTT.